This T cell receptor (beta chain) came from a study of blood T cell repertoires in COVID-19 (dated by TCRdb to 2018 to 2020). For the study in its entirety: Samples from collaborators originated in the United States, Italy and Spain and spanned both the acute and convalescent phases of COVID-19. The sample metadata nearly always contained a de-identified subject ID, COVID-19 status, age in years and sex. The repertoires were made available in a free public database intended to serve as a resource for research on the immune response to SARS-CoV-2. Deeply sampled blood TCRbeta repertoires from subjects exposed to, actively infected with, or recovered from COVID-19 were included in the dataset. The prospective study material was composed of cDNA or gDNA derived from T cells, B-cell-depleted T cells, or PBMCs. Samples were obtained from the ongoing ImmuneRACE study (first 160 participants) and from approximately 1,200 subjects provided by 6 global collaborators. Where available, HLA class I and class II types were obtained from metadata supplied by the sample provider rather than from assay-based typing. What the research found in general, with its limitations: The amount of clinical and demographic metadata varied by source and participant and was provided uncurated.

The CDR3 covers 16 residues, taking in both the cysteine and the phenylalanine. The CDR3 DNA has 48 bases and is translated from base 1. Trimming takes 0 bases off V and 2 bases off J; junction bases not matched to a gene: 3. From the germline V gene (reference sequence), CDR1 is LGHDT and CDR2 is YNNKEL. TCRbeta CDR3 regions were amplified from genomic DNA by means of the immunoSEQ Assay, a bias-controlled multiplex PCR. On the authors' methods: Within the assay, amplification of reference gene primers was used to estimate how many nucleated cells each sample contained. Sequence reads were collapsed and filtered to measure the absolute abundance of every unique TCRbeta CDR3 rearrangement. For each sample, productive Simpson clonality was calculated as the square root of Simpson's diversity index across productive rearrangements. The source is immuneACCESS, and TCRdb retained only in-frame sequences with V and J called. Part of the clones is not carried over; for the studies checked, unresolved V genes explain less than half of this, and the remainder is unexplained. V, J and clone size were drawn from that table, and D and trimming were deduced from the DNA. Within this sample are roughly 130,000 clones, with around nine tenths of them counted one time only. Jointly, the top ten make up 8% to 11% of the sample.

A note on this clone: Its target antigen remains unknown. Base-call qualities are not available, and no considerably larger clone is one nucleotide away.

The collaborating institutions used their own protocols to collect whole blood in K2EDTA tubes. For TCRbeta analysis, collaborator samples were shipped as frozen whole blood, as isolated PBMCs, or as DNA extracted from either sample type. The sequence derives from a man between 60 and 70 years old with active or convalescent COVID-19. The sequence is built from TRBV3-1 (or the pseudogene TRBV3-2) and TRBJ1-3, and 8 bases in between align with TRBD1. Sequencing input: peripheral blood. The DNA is TGTGCCAGCAGCCAAGATAAGACAGGGGCTGGAAACACCATATATTTT. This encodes CASSQDKTGAGNTIYF.